This TCR beta chain was sequenced during a study of CD8 T cells in ankylosing spondylitis. This clonotype was counted ten times or more. What it recognizes is unknown. This CDR3 is built from 15 residues. V shed 4 bases and J 3 bases; nucleotides not matched to a gene: 7. Germline V gene data show CDR1 as SGHRS and CDR2 as YFSETQ. Preparation of TCR beta libraries was done by quantitative 5'-RACE with molecular barcodes. TCRdb reprocessed the 5' RACE reads with MiXCR, giving one entry per CDR3 protein. The repertoire consists of about 500,000 distinct CDR3 sequences, with about 5.2% occurring once and the leading ten covering roughly 3.2%. Findings of the study overall: Ankylosing spondylitis blood appeared to carry a characteristic TCR beta motif of roughly eight highly homologous variants. There were earlier reports of some motif variants in reactive arthritis synovial fluid and blood.

Material for sequencing was blood, either unsorted or a sorted T cell fraction (not recorded which). The chain links TRBV5-1 to TRBJ1-5; 7 bases map to TRBD1. The receptor's source is a male donor with ankylosing spondylitis. In DNA, the CDR3 is TGCGCCAGCAGCCCGGGACAGCGCCCCAATCAGCCCCAGCATTTT. Translating gives CASSPGQRPNQPQHF.